The entry that follows covers one T cell receptor beta chain sequence. Antigen specificity is unknown. V was trimmed by 0 bases and J by 3 bases, leaving 5 bases between them. From germline, CDR1 is ENHRY and CDR2 SYGVKD. The CDR3 is 13 amino acids. The data were obtained in a study of T cell responses to AZD1222 COVID-19 vaccine. Study-wide results and caveats: Unmutated variant regions are reportedly targeted by nearly half of spike-specific TCRs.

TCRdb keeps only in-frame clones here, not all; method: immunoSEQ multiplex PCR. Found here are 100,000 to 150,000 clones, roughly 88% of them singletons; the top ten hold less than 4.5%. The source material was peripheral blood, sampled on day 0 of MenACWY control vaccination. The chain is built from TRBV10-3 and TRBJ2-5; D is unresolved. The receptor's source is an adult in good health. The CDR3 reads CAISESREETQYF. CDR3 in DNA: TGTGCCATCAGTGAGTCCAGAGAAGAGACCCAGTACTTC.